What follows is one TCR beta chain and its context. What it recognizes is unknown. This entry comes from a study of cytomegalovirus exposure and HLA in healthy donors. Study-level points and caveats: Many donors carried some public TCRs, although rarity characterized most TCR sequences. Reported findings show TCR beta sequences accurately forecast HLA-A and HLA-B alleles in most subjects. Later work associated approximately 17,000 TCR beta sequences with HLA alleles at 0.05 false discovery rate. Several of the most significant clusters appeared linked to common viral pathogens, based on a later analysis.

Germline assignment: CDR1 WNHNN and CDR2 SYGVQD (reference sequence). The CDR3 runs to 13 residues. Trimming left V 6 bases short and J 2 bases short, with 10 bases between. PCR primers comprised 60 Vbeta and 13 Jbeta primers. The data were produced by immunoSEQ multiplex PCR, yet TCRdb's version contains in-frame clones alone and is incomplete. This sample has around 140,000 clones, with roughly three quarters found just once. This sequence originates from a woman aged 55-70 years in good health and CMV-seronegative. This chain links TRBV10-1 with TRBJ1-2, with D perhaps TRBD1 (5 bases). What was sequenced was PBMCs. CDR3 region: CASSPGVNYGYTF. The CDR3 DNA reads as TGCGCCAGCAGCCCGGGGGTAAACTATGGCTACACCTTC.